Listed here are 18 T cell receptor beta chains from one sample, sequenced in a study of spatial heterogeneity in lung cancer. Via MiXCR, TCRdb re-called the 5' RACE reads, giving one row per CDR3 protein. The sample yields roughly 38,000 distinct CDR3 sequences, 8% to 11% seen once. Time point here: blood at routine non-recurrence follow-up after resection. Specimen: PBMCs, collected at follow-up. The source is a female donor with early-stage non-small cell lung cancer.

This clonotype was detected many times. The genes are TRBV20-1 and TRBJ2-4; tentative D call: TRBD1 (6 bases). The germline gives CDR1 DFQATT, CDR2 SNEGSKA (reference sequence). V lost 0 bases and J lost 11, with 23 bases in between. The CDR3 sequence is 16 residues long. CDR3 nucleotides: TGCAGTGCTAGAGATCTCGGTACAGGGTTAGATGGTGTTCAGTACTTC. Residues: CSARDLGTGLDGVQYF.

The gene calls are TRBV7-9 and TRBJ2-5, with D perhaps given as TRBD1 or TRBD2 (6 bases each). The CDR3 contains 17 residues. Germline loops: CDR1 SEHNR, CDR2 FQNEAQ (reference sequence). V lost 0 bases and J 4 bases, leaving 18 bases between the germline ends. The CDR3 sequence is CASSLAQSWGAVETQYF. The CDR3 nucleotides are TGTGCCAGCAGCTTAGCCCAGTCTTGGGGGGCCGTAGAGACCCAGTACTTC.

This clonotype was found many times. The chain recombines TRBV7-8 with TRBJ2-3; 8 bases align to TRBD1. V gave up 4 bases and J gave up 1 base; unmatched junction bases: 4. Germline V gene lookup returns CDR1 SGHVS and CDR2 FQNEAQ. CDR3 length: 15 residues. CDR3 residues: CASSSGGRGTDTQYF. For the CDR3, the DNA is TGTGCCAGCAGCTCAGGGGGCCGTGGCACAGATACGCAGTATTTT. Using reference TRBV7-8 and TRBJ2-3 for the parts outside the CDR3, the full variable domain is GAGVSQSPRYKVAKRGQDVALRCDPISGHVSLFWYQQALGQGPEFLTYFQNEAQLDKSGLPSDRFFAERPEGSVSTLKIQRTQQEDSAVYLCASSSGGRGTDTQYFGPGTRLTVL.

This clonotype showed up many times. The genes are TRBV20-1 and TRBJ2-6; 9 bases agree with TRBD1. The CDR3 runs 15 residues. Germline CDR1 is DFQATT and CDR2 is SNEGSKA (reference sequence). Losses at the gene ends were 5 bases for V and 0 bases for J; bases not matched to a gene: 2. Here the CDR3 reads CSAQDRGSGANVLTF. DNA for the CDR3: TGCAGTGCTCAGGACAGGGGCTCTGGGGCCAACGTCCTGACTTTC.

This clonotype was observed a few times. The CDR3 loop reads CASSPGTLRDTQYF. In DNA, the CDR3 is TGCGCCAGCAGCCCCGGGACTTTGAGAGATACGCAGTATTTT. J is TRBJ2-3 and V is TRBV5-1; the D gene is possibly TRBD2 (6 bases). Germline V gene lookup returns CDR1 SGHRS and CDR2 YFSETQ. The CDR3 extends over 14 amino acids. V was shortened by 4 bases and J by 5 bases, with 14 bases between the two germline ends. The complete variable domain, with remaining parts taken from reference TRBV5-1 and TRBJ2-3, reads KAGVTQTPRYLIKTRGQQVTLSCSPISGHRSVSWYQQTPGQGLQFLFEYFSETQRNKGNFPGRFSGRQFSNSRSEMNVSTLELGDSALYLCASSPGTLRDTQYFGPGTRLTVL.

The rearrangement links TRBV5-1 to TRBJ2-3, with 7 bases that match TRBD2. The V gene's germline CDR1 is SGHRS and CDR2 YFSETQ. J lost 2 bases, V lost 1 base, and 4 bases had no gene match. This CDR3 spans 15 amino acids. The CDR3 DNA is TGCGCCAGCAGCTTGTTTGGGACTACCACAGATACGCAGTATTTT. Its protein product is CASSLFGTTTDTQYF.

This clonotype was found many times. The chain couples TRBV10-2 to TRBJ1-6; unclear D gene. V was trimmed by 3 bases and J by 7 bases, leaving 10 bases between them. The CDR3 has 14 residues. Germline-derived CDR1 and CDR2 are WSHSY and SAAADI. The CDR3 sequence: CASSEATYNSPLHF. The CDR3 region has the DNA TGCGCCAGCAGTGAAGCGACATACAATTCACCCCTCCACTTT.

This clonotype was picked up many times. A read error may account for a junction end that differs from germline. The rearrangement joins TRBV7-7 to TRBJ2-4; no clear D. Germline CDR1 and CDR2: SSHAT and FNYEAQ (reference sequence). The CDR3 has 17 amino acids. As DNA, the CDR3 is TGTGCTAGCAGCTTAAGCTTACGGAATTTAGCCAAAAACATTCAGTACTTC. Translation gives CASSLSLRNLAKNIQYF.

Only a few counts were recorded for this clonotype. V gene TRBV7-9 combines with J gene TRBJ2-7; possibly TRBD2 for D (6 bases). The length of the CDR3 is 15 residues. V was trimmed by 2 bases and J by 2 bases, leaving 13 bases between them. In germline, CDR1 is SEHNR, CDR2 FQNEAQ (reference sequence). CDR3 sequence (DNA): TGTGCCAGCAGCTTACCCTTGCGGGGACCCTACGAGCAGTACTTC. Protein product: CASSLPLRGPYEQYF.

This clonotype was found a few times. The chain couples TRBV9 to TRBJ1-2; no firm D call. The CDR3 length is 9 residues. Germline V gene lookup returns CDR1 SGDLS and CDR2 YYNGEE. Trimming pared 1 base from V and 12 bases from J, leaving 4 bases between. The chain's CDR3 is CASSVPHTF. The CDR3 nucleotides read TGTGCCAGCAGCGTACCTCACACCTTC.

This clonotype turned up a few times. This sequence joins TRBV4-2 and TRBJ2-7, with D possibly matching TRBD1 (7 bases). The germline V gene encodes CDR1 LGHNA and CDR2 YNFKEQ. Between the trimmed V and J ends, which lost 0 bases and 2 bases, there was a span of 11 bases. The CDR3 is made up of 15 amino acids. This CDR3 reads CASSQDARGAYEQYF. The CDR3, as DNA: TGTGCCAGCAGCCAAGATGCCAGGGGGGCCTACGAGCAGTACTTC.

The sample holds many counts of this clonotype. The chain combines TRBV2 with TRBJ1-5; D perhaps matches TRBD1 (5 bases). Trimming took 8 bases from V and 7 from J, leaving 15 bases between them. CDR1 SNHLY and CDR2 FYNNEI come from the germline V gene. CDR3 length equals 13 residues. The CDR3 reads CASLWGEGQPQHF. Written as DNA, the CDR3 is TGTGCCAGCCTATGGGGGGAAGGACAGCCCCAGCATTTT. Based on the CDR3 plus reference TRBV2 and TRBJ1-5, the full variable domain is EPEVTQTPSHQVTQMGQEVILRCVPISNHLYFYWYRQILGQKVEFLVSFYNNEISEKSEIFDDQFSVERPDGSNFTLKIRSTKLEDSAMYFCASLWGEGQPQHFGDGTRLSIL.

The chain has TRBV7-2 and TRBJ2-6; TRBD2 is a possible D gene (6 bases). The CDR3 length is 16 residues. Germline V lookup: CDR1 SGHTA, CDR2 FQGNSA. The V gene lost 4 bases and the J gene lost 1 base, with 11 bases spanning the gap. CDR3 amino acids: CASSSTGGSGANVLTF. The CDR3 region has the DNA TGTGCCAGCAGCTCCACCGGGGGATCTGGGGCCAACGTCCTGACTTTC.

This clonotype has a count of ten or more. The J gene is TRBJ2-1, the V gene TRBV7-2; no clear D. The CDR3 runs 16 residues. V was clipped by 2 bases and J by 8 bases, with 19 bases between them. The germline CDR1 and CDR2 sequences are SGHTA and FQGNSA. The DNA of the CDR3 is TGTGCCAGCAGCTTAACCCTCCGGTTGGGATCCGATGAGCAGTTCTTC. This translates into CASSLTLRLGSDEQFF.

The CDR3 loop reads CASSSRTIQETQYF. The CDR3 bases are TGTGCCAGCAGCTCACGGACTATTCAAGAGACCCAGTACTTC. The rearrangement joins TRBV11-2 to TRBJ2-5; D possibly corresponds to TRBD2 (6 bases). The CDR3 contains 14 residues. Per the germline V gene, CDR1 is SGHAT and CDR2 is FQNNGV. Trimming removed 4 bases at V and 2 bases at J, with 11 bases between.

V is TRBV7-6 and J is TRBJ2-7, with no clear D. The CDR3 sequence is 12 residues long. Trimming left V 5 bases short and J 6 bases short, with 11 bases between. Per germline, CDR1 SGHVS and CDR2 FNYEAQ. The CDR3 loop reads CASSLNPSEQYF. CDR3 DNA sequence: TGTGCCAGCAGCCTAAATCCTAGCGAGCAGTACTTC.

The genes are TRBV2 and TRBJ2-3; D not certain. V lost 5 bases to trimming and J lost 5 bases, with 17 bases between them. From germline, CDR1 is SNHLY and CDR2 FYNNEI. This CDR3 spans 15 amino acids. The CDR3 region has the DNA TGTGCCAGCAGTTGGAGATCCGGAGAGGAAGATACGCAGTATTTT. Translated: CASSWRSGEEDTQYF. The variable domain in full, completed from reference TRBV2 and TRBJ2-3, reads EPEVTQTPSHQVTQMGQEVILRCVPISNHLYFYWYRQILGQKVEFLVSFYNNEISEKSEIFDDQFSVERPDGSNFTLKIRSTKLEDSAMYFCASSWRSGEEDTQYFGPGTRLTVL.

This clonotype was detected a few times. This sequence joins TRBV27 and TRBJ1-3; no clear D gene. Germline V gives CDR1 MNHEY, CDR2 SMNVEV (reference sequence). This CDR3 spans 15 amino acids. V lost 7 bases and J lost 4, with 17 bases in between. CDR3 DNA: TGTGCCAGCAACCTGGACCGGTCAGGCGGAAACACCATATATTTT. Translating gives CASNLDRSGGNTIYF.